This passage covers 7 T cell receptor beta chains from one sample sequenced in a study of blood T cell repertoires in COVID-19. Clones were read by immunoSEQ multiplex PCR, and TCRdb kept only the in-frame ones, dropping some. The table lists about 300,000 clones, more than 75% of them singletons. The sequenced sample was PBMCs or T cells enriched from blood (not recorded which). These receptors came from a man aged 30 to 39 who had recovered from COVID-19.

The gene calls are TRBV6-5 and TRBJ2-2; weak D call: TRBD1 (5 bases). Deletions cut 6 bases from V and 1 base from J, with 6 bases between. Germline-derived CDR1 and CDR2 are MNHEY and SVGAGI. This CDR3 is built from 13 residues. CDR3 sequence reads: CASRTVNTGELFF. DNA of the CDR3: TGTGCCAGCAGGACAGTGAACACCGGGGAGCTGTTTTTT.

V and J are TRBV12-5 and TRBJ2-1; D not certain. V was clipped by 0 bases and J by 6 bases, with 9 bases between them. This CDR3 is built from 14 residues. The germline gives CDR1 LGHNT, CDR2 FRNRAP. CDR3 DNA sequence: TGTGCTAGTGGTTTGGTTGGGCCCGGCAATGAGCAGTTCTTC. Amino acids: CASGLVGPGNEQFF.

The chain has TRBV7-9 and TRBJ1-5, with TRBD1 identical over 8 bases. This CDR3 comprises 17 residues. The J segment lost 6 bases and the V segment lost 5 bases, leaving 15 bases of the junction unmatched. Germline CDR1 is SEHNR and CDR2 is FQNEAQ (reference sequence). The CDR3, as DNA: TGTGCCAGCAGCCCACAAAGCACCGGGACAGGAACTCAGCCCCAGCATTTT. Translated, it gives CASSPQSTGTGTQPQHF.

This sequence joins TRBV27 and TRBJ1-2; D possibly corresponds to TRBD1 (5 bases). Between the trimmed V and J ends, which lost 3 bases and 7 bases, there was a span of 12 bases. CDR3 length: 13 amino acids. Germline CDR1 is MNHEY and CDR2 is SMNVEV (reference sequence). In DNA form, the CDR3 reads TGTGCCAGCAGTTTTACGGGGGATGCTGGCTACACCTTC. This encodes CASSFTGDAGYTF.

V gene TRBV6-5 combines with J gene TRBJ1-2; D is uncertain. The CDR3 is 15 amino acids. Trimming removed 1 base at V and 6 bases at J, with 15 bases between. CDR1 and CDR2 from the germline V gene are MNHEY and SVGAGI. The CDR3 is CASSYYPEEWNGYTF. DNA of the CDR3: TGTGCCAGCAGTTACTATCCGGAGGAATGGAATGGCTACACCTTC.

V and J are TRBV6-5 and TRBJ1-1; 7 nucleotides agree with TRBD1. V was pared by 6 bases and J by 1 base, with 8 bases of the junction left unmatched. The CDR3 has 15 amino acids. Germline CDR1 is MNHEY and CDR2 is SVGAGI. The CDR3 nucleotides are TGTGCCAGCAGGCTAGGGGGCAACGGGAACACTGAAGCTTTCTTT. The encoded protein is CASRLGGNGNTEAFF.

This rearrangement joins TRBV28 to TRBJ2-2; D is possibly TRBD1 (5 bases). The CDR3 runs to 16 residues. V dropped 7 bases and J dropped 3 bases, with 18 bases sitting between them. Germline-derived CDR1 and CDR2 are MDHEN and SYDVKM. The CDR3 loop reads CASTPWGRADTGELFF. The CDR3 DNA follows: TGTGCCAGCACCCCGTGGGGCAGGGCGGACACCGGGGAGCTGTTTTTT.